This TCR beta chain emerged from a study of T cells in Graves' hyperthyroidism and ophthalmopathy. Study outcomes and limitations: A 13 V-J signature model discriminated ophthalmopathy versus stable hyperthyroidism.

Thyroid ultrasound, orbital computed tomography, clinical symptoms, and serum thyroxine and TRAb underpinned diagnoses. V was shortened by 6 bases and J by 1 base, with 19 bases between the two germline ends. The CDR3 has 17 amino acids. Germline V gene data show CDR1 as SGHAT and CDR2 as FQNNGV. This clonotype occurred many times. Its target is unknown. TCR beta CDR3 regions were amplified from RNA transcripts. HTBI primers were the set used in a first-round RT-PCR of the TCR CDR3. TCRdb passed the multiplex PCR reads through MiXCR, listing each CDR3 protein once. The sample shows 500,000 to 650,000 distinct CDR3 sequences, 12% to 15% of them seen only once.

The TCR originated in a woman aged 40 to 49 with Graves' hyperthyroidism. The genes are TRBV11-2 and TRBJ2-4; TRBD2 might be the D (7 bases). The sequencing sample was made of blood. The CDR3 DNA is TGTGCCAGCAGATTTATAGGGGGGGCGGAGGCCAAAAACATTCAGTACTTC. Residues: CASRFIGGAEAKNIQYF. Using reference TRBV11-2 and TRBJ2-4 for the parts outside the CDR3, the full variable domain is EAGVAQSPRYKIIEKRQSVAFWCNPISGHATLYWYQQILGQGPKLLIQFQNNGVVDDSQLPKDRFSAERLKGVDSTLKIQPAKLEDSAVYLCASRFIGGAEAKNIQYFGAGTRLSVL.